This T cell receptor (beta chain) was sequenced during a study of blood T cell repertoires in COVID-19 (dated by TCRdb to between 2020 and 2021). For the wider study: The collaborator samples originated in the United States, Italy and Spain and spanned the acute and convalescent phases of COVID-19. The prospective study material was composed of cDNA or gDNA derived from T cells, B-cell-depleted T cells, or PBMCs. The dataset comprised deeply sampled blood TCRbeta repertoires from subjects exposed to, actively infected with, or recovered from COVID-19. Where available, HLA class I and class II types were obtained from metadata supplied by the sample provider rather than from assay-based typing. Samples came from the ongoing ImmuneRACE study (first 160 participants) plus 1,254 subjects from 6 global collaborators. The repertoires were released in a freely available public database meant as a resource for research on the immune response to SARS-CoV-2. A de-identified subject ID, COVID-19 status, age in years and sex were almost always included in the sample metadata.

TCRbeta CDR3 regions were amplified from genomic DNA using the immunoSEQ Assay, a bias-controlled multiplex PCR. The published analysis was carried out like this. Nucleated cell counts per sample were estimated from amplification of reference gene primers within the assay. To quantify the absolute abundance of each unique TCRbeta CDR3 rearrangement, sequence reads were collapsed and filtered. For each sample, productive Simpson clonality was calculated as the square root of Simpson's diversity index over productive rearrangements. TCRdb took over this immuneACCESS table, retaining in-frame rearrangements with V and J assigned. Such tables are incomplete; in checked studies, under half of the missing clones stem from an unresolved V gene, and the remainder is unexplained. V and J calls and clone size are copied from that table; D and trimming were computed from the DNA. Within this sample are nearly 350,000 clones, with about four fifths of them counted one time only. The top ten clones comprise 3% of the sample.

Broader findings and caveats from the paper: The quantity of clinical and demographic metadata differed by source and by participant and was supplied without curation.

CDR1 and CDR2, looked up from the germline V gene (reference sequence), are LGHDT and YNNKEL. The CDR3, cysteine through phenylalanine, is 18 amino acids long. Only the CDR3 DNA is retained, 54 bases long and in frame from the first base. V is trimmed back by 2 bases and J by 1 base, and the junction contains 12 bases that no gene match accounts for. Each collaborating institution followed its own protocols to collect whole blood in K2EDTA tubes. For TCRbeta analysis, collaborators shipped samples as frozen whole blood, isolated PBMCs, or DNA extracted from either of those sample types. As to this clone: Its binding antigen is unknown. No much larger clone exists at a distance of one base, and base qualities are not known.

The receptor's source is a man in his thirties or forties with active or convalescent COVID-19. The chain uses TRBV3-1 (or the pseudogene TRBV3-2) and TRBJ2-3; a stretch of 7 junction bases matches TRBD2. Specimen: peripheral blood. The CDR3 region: CASSQYRDAGDRTDTQYF. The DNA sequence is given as TGTGCCAGCAGCCAATATCGCGACGCGGGAGACCGCACAGATACGCAGTATTTT.